This T cell receptor (beta chain) originates from a study of OX40 agonist ivuxolimab in advanced cancers. The data were produced by immunoSEQ multiplex PCR, yet TCRdb's version contains in-frame clones alone and is incomplete. The sample lists about 120,000 clones, 75% to 90% occurring once. Germline CDR1 reads MNHEY; CDR2 reads SVGAGI. V gave up 4 bases and J gave up 8 bases; unmatched junction bases: 3. This CDR3 region has 14 residues. The source of this sequence is an adult with an advanced solid tumor such as melanoma, head and neck, liver or kidney cancer. Sequencing used CD4+ or CD8+ T cells sorted from blood, obtained in a trial of the OX40 agonist ivuxolimab. The V call is TRBV6-5, the J call TRBJ1-6; 9 bases match TRBD1. In DNA form, the CDR3 reads TGTGCCAGCAGTTCGGGACAGGGTTATTCACCCCTCCACTTT. Its translation: CASSSGQGYSPLHF.